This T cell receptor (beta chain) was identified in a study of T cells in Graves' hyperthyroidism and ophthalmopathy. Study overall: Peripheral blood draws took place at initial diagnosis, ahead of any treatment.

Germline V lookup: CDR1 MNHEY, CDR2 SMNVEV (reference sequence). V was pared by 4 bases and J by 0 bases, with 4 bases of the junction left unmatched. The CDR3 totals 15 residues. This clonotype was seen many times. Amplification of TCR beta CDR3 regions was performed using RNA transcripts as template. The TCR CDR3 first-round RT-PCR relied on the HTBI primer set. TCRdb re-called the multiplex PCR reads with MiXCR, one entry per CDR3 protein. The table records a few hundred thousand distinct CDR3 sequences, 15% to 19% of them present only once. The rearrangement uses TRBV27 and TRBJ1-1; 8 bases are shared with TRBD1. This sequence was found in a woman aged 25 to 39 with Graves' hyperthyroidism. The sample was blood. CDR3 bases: TGTGCCAGCAGTTCCTGGACAGGGCTGAACACTGAAGCTTTCTTT. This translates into CASSSWTGLNTEAFF.